This TCR beta chain was recovered during a study of T-cell memory formation after mild COVID-19. General study points: Clones that contracted from day 15 to 85 were balanced CD4/CD8, while later expanders leaned CD4+. For contracting clones, CD4+ ones sat mainly in CM and EM, CD8+ in EMRA.

CDR3 length: 14 residues. Germline V gives CDR1 SGDLS, CDR2 YYNGEE. The V and J ends lost 2 bases and 1 base respectively, with 10 bases between them. Via MiXCR, TCRdb re-called the 5' RACE reads, giving one row per CDR3 protein. The table shows a few hundred thousand distinct CDR3 sequences, with about a sixth occurring only once. A note on this clonotype: Its antigen remains unknown.

This TCR came from a man younger than 30 who had mild COVID-19 (a few samples of this study predate the infection). Cell type and time point are not known. This sequence joins TRBV9 and TRBJ2-7; D unclear. Sequences were obtained from PBMCs or a T cell subset sorted from them (not recorded which). CDR3 amino acids: CASSVAPLSYEQYF. CDR3 DNA: TGTGCCAGCAGCGTTGCCCCACTTTCCTACGAGCAGTACTTC.